Presented here are 16 T cell receptor beta chains from one specimen sequenced in a study of OX40 agonist ivuxolimab in advanced cancers. The table came from immunoSEQ multiplex PCR; TCRdb's copy has only in-frame clones and leaves some out. Of 50,000 to 70,000 clones in the sample, about nine tenths were seen once. The starting material was CD4+ or CD8+ T cells sorted from blood, obtained in a trial of the OX40 agonist ivuxolimab. The receptors were sampled from an adult with an advanced solid tumor such as melanoma, head and neck, liver or kidney cancer.

The rearrangement links TRBV5-1 to TRBJ2-1; either TRBD1 or TRBD2 may supply D (6 bases each). Germline loops: CDR1 SGHRS, CDR2 YFSETQ. The CDR3 sequence is 14 residues long. With 0 bases removed from V and 3 bases from J, the gap between germline ends came to 7 bases. The CDR3 region is CASSLEGGYNEQFF. The DNA of the CDR3 is TGCGCCAGCAGCTTGGAGGGGGGCTACAATGAGCAGTTCTTC.

This clone turned up a few times. The gene calls are TRBV6-5 and TRBJ2-7; D is perhaps TRBD1 or TRBD2 (5 bases each). The CDR3 loop spans 15 amino acids. Per the germline V gene, CDR1 is MNHEY and CDR2 is SVGAGI. V was pared by 5 bases and J by 2 bases, with 16 bases between. The CDR3, as DNA: TGTGCCAGCAGTATAACAGGAGGTCTCACCTACGAGCAGTACTTC. Translated, it gives CASSITGGLTYEQYF.

The chain employs TRBV7-2 and TRBJ1-5, with TRBD1 as a possible D gene (6 bases). V shed 5 bases and J shed 4 bases, with 15 bases lying between them. Germline V gives CDR1 SGHTA, CDR2 FQGNSA. CDR3 length: 15 residues. CDR3 protein: CASSVTTGTNQPQHF. DNA of the CDR3: TGTGCCAGCAGCGTGACTACAGGGACTAATCAGCCCCAGCATTTT.

The chain links TRBV30 to TRBJ1-3, with D tentatively TRBD1 (5 bases). This CDR3 comprises 15 residues. Trimming stripped 3 bases from V and 0 bases from J, with 12 bases between. The V gene's germline CDR1 is GTSNPN and CDR2 SVGIG (reference sequence). The CDR3 loop reads CAWSPGPVSGNTIYF. DNA of the CDR3: TGTGCCTGGAGCCCGGGACCTGTCTCTGGAAACACCATATATTTT.

The chain links TRBV6-1 to TRBJ2-3, with TRBD2 matching over 7 bases. Germline-derived CDR1 and CDR2 are MNHNS and SASEGT. This CDR3 region has 14 residues. The ends lost 0 bases at V and 4 bases at J; junction bases unmatched: 1. CDR3: CASSEALAADTQYF. CDR3 bases: TGTGCCAGCAGTGAAGCGCTAGCGGCAGATACGCAGTATTTT.

The rearrangement uses TRBV5-6 and TRBJ2-7; D is uncertain. V gave up 3 bases and J gave up 3 bases, with 10 bases separating them. The CDR3 loop spans 13 amino acids. Germline V gene sequence: CDR1 SGHDT, CDR2 YYEEEE. The CDR3 sequence: CASSWMIGYEQYF. Written as DNA, the CDR3 is TGTGCCAGCAGCTGGATGATTGGCTACGAGCAGTACTTC. Full variable domain (rest looked up from reference TRBV5-6 and TRBJ2-7): DAGVTQSPTHLIKTRGQQVTLRCSPKSGHDTVSWYQQALGQGPQFIFQYYEEEERQRGNFPDRFSGHQFPNYSSELNVNALLLGDSALYLCASSWMIGYEQYFGPGTRLTVT.

This rearrangement joins TRBV7-3 to TRBJ1-2; TRBD1 matches 10 bases. The germline V gene encodes CDR1 SGHTA and CDR2 FQGTGA. The CDR3 is 14 residues long. V shed 5 bases and J 7 bases; nucleotides not matched to a gene: 7. The CDR3 DNA is TGTGCCAGCAGCAAGGGACAGGGGCTTGTTGGCTACACCTTC. Translating it yields CASSKGQGLVGYTF.

The CDR3 nucleotides read TGTGCCAGCAGCAAAGGTTCTGAGGCCGACAGGAACCAAGAGACCCAGTACTTC. Protein: CASSKGSEADRNQETQYF. The V call is TRBV21-1, the J call TRBJ2-5; TRBD1 was called by the table and not checked on the DNA. TRBV21-1 is a documented pseudogene. CDR3 size: 18 residues.

The genes are TRBV2 and TRBJ2-7; possibly TRBD1 for D (5 bases). CDR1 is SNHLY, CDR2 FYNNEI, per germline. V lost 7 bases and J 2 bases, leaving 15 bases between the germline ends. This CDR3 spans 14 amino acids. CDR3 DNA: TGTGCCAGCACTAACTTCCCAGGGCCCTACGAGCAGTACTTC. Protein: CASTNFPGPYEQYF.

The gene calls are TRBV21-1 and TRBJ2-3; TRBD1, the table's D call, was not compared with the DNA. TRBV21-1 is an annotated pseudogene. This CDR3 is 14 amino acids long. The CDR3 protein is CAPPKRGMQDTQYF. In DNA, the CDR3 is TGTGCCCCCCCCAAGAGGGGGATGCAAGATACGCAGTATTTT.

The rearrangement joins TRBV19 to TRBJ2-6; D ambiguous. In germline, CDR1 is LNHDA, CDR2 SQIVND (reference sequence). The CDR3 is 14 residues long. V shed 6 bases and J shed 2 bases, with 8 bases lying between them. CDR3 in DNA: TGTGCCAGTAGCAAGGTGGCTGGGGCCAACGTCCTGACTTTC. Protein sequence: CASSKVAGANVLTF.

This clone was seen a few times. This rearrangement joins TRBV6-6 to TRBJ1-5; no definite D call. From germline, CDR1 is MNHNY and CDR2 SVGAGI (reference sequence). Trimming removed 2 bases at V and 0 bases at J, with 5 bases between. This CDR3 region has 14 residues. The CDR3 DNA sequence: TGTGCCAGCAGTTACGACATTAGCAATCAGCCCCAGCATTTT. It is translated as CASSYDISNQPQHF.

The chain uses TRBV18 and TRBJ1-4, with 7 bases aligning to TRBD1. The CDR3 spans 15 residues. The V segment lost 5 bases and the J segment 0 bases; nucleotides outside the gene matches: 3. Germline V gene sequence: CDR1 KGHSH, CDR2 LQKENI. The CDR3 DNA follows: TGTGCCAGCTCATCTACAGGGGCAACTAATGAAAAACTGTTTTTT. This translates into CASSSTGATNEKLFF.

The genes are TRBV6-4 and TRBJ1-1, with a possible D match to TRBD1 (5 bases). CDR1 and CDR2 (germline): MRHNA, SNTAGT. There are 12 residues in the CDR3. V was trimmed by 1 base and J by 9 bases, leaving 9 bases between them. CDR3 region: CASSDWVGQAFF. In DNA form, the CDR3 reads TGTGCCAGCAGTGACTGGGTGGGGCAAGCTTTCTTT.

V gene TRBV18 combines with J gene TRBJ2-3, with no clear D. Trimming pared 2 bases from V and 2 bases from J, leaving 11 bases between. From germline, CDR1 is KGHSH and CDR2 LQKENI. There are 15 residues in the CDR3. The DNA of the CDR3 is TGTGCCAGCTCACCAAGGGCGGACCCCACAGATACGCAGTATTTT. The encoded protein is CASSPRADPTDTQYF.

This rearrangement joins TRBV11-2 to TRBJ2-2, with 11 bases fitting TRBD2. This CDR3 contains 19 residues. With 6 bases clipped from V and 0 bases from J, the junction kept 12 bases outside the gene matches. The germline gives CDR1 SGHAT, CDR2 FQNNGV. The CDR3 DNA follows: TGTGCCAGCAGAATGTCCCTAGCGGGAGGAAAATCGAACACCGGGGAGCTGTTTTTT. Its protein product is CASRMSLAGGKSNTGELFF.